This TCR beta chain was recorded in a study of T cells after yellow fever vaccination. This clonotype has ten or more counts. Antigen: not known. MiXCR, applied by TCRdb to the 5' RACE reads, yields one record per CDR3 protein. The sample lists tens of thousands of distinct CDR3 sequences, more than 5% occurring once. The V end lost 3 bases, the J end lost 1 base, and 10 bases lay between the germline ends. The length of the CDR3 is 14 residues. CDR1 is SGHAT and CDR2 is FQNNGV in the germline V gene. Study results and limitations: The study found a weaker secondary response that peaked faster, day 5 versus 15.

The input for sequencing was CD8+ T cells sorted from PBMCs, taken 10 days after the yellow fever booster vaccination. The chain is built from TRBV11-2 and TRBJ2-7; unclear D gene. The TCR sequence derives from a young man who received the YFV17D yellow fever vaccine. The CDR3 DNA reads TGTGCCAGCAGCTTTGGCGGATTTTCCTACGAGCAGTACTTC. This gives the protein CASSFGGFSYEQYF. Looking up the rest from reference TRBV11-2 and TRBJ2-7 gives the full variable domain: EAGVAQSPRYKIIEKRQSVAFWCNPISGHATLYWYQQILGQGPKLLIQFQNNGVVDDSQLPKDRFSAERLKGVDSTLKIQPAKLEDSAVYLCASSFGGFSYEQYFGPGTRLTVT.